A single sample is the source of the 26 T cell receptor beta chains below, sequenced in a study of blood T cell repertoires in COVID-19. Measured with immunoSEQ multiplex PCR; TCRdb has only the in-frame clones, and not every one. Of more than 65,000 clones in the sample, 87% were seen once. The sequenced material came from peripheral blood. The source is a woman aged 45-59 years with acute or convalescent COVID-19.

The chain carries TRBV5-5 and TRBJ2-2; a weak D match, TRBD2 (5 bases). The CDR3 contains 14 residues. Trimming left V 3 bases short and J 7 bases short, with 13 bases between. The germline V gene has CDR1 SGHKS and CDR2 YYEKEE (reference sequence). The CDR3 DNA follows: TGTGCCAGCAGCTGGCGGAGTGCGGGCGGGGAGCTGTTTTTT. Translated, it gives CASSWRSAGGELFF.

CDR3 amino acids: CASMPGEDTQYF. The CDR3 DNA sequence: TGTGCCAGCATGCCCGGGGAAGATACGCAGTATTTT. This chain joins TRBV12-3 or TRBV12-4 and TRBJ2-3; D perhaps matches TRBD2 (5 bases). The CDR3 runs to 12 residues. Trimming left V 7 bases short and J 5 bases short, with 10 bases between.

The gene calls are TRBV11-2 and TRBJ1-3; no clear D gene. The CDR3 is 15 residues long. The germline V and J ends were trimmed by 0 bases and 0 bases, with 6 bases remaining between them. The germline V gene has CDR1 SGHAT and CDR2 FQNNGV. CDR3 sequence (DNA): TGTGCCAGCAGCTTAGAGGGCAGCTCTGGAAACACCATATATTTT. Translated: CASSLEGSSGNTIYF.

V is TRBV7-2 and J is TRBJ1-4; weak D call: TRBD1 (5 bases). The CDR3 has 17 amino acids. V was cut by 2 bases and J by 0 bases, with 13 bases left in between. Germline assignment: CDR1 SGHTA and CDR2 FQGNSA. This CDR3 is CASSLMPQAATNEKLFF. The CDR3 DNA is TGTGCCAGCAGCTTAATGCCACAGGCTGCAACTAATGAAAAACTGTTTTTT.

The genes are TRBV10-1 and TRBJ1-1; tentatively, D is TRBD1 (6 bases). This CDR3 has 13 amino acids. Germline CDR1 reads WNHNN; CDR2 reads SYGVQD (reference sequence). The V end lost 4 bases, the J end lost 4 bases, and 10 bases lay between the germline ends. The CDR3: CASSVQGSTEAFF. The CDR3 DNA follows: TGCGCCAGCAGTGTCCAGGGGAGCACTGAAGCTTTCTTT.

This sequence joins TRBV27 and TRBJ1-1; the D is unclear. CDR3 length equals 14 residues. The germline gives CDR1 MNHEY, CDR2 SMNVEV (reference sequence). V was shortened by 5 bases and J by 1 base, with 11 bases between the two germline ends. The CDR3 DNA follows: TGTGCCAGCAGTACATGGCAGTCGAACACTGAAGCTTTCTTT. Translation: CASSTWQSNTEAFF.

The gene calls are TRBV11-3 and TRBJ2-1; 9 bases match TRBD2. V dropped 5 bases and J dropped 8; count of bases not matched to a gene: 10. The CDR3 has 15 residues. Germline values: CDR1 SGHNT, CDR2 YENEEA. CDR3 protein: CASSPVAGVFHEQFF. CDR3 DNA: TGTGCCAGCAGCCCTGTAGCGGGAGTCTTCCATGAGCAGTTCTTC.

The gene calls are TRBV7-8 and TRBJ1-5; unclear D gene. Looked up from germline, CDR1 is SGHVS and CDR2 is FQNEAQ. This CDR3 contains 16 residues. V gave up 3 bases and J gave up 2 bases, with 14 bases separating them. CDR3 nucleotide sequence: TGTGCCAGCAGCTTTTTACGGGGAATAGGCAATCAGCCCCAGCATTTT. Its protein is CASSFLRGIGNQPQHF.

The chain links TRBV7-9 to TRBJ2-3; 7 positions agree with TRBD1. The CDR3 has 16 residues. Per the germline V gene, CDR1 is SEHNR and CDR2 is FQNEAQ (reference sequence). V lost 5 bases to trimming and J lost 2 bases; unmatched junction nucleotides: 10. The CDR3 region has the DNA TGTGCCAGCAGCGCGCCGGGACAGAGGATCACAGATACGCAGTATTTT. Translation: CASSAPGQRITDTQYF.

The chain is built from TRBV9 and TRBJ1-3; 8 bases align to TRBD1. Trimming cost V 0 bases and J 3 bases; bases outside gene matches: 2. This CDR3 comprises 15 residues. CDR1 is SGDLS and CDR2 is YYNGEE in the germline V gene. The CDR3 loop is CASSVAGTGGNTIYF. The CDR3 DNA reads as TGTGCCAGCAGCGTAGCGGGGACAGGTGGAAACACCATATATTTT.

This sequence joins TRBV6-5 and TRBJ1-2, with D perhaps matching TRBD1 (5 bases). The CDR3 runs 13 residues. Trimming pared 7 bases from V and 7 bases from J, leaving 16 bases between. In germline, CDR1 is MNHEY, CDR2 SVGAGI. CDR3 sequence reads: CASTLTGLSGYTF. The CDR3 region has the DNA TGTGCCAGCACCTTAACAGGTCTGAGTGGCTACACCTTC.

V usage is TRBV7-2 and J usage is TRBJ2-3, with D possibly being TRBD1 (5 bases). CDR1 is SGHTA and CDR2 is FQGNSA in the germline V gene. The V end was cut by 2 bases, the J end by 1 base, with 10 bases between. The CDR3 sequence is 15 residues long. The CDR3 region has the DNA TGTGCCAGCAGCTTATGGGGCTCGGGCACAGATACGCAGTATTTT. Amino acids: CASSLWGSGTDTQYF.

The chain employs TRBV7-2 and TRBJ2-7; tentatively, D is TRBD2 (5 bases). CDR3 length equals 17 residues. Germline-derived CDR1 and CDR2 are SGHTA and FQGNSA. V was clipped by 1 base and J by 0 bases, with 16 bases between them. The CDR3 protein is CASSLGLGGQSSYEQYF. CDR3 DNA sequence: TGTGCCAGCAGCTTAGGACTTGGAGGCCAGAGCTCCTACGAGCAGTACTTC.

The CDR3 nucleotides are TGTGCCAGCAGTTACACTTTGCAGGCTGGGGCCAACGTCCTGACTTTC. Encoded protein: CASSYTLQAGANVLTF. The J gene is TRBJ2-6, the V gene TRBV6-5; D is uncertain. The CDR3 totals 16 residues. Germline CDR1 reads MNHEY; CDR2 reads SVGAGI. V lost 2 bases and J lost 2, with 10 bases in between.

The rearrangement links TRBV7-3 to TRBJ2-1; D is unresolved. Trimming pared 6 bases from V and 5 bases from J, leaving 8 bases between. This CDR3 comprises 12 residues. Germline CDR1 reads SGHTA; CDR2 reads FQGTGA. The CDR3 here is CASRSPNNEQFF. In DNA form, the CDR3 reads TGTGCCAGCAGGTCTCCTAACAATGAGCAGTTCTTC.

This clone is a singleton in its sample. This sequence joins TRBV5-6 and TRBJ1-4; 7 bases align to TRBD1. V trimming: 4 bases; J trimming: 7 bases; junction bases outside the gene matches: 10. Germline CDR1 reads SGHDT; CDR2 reads YYEEEE. This CDR3 has 15 residues. This CDR3 is CASSTTQGMSEKLFF. CDR3 nucleotide sequence: TGTGCCAGCAGCACCACACAGGGGATGAGTGAAAAACTGTTTTTT.

The chain links TRBV3-1 (or the pseudogene TRBV3-2) to TRBJ2-6; possible D gene TRBD2, 7 bases. The germline gives CDR1 LGHDT, CDR2 YNNKEL (reference sequence). The V end was cut by 2 bases, the J end by 1 base, with 12 bases between. The CDR3 has 17 residues. DNA for the CDR3: TGTGCCAGCAGCCAACCTAGGGGGGGTTCTGGGGCCAACGTCCTGACTTTC. Translation: CASSQPRGGSGANVLTF.

This clone was counted between two and nine times. V and J are TRBV2 and TRBJ2-5, with 12 positions matching TRBD1. This CDR3 contains 16 residues. V shed 6 bases and J 5 bases; nucleotides not matched to a gene: 10. Germline V gives CDR1 SNHLY, CDR2 FYNNEI. CDR3 protein: CASRDSRDRGRETQYF. The CDR3 region has the DNA TGTGCCAGCAGGGATAGCCGGGACAGGGGGCGGGAGACCCAGTACTTC.

The CDR3 loop is CASSTGQGAYEQYF. Here the CDR3 DNA reads TGTGCCAGCAGCACAGGACAGGGAGCCTACGAGCAGTACTTC. J is TRBJ2-7 and V is TRBV9; 8 bases agree with TRBD1. The germline V gene encodes CDR1 SGDLS and CDR2 YYNGEE. The CDR3 contains 14 residues. V lost 4 bases and J lost 2; bases outside the gene matches: 5. Complete variable domain (other parts from reference TRBV9 and TRBJ2-7): DSGVTQTPKHLITATGQRVTLRCSPRSGDLSVYWYQQSLDQGLQFLIQYYNGEERAKGNILERFSAQQFPDLHSELNLSSLELGDSALYFCASSTGQGAYEQYFGPGTRLTVT.

The rearrangement joins TRBV19 to TRBJ2-7, with TRBD1 identical over 8 bases. With 5 bases clipped from V and 3 bases from J, the junction kept 6 bases outside the gene matches. The germline V gene encodes CDR1 LNHDA and CDR2 SQIVND (reference sequence). CDR3 length: 14 residues. Here the CDR3 DNA reads TGTGCCAGTAGTTCCAGGACAGGGAGCTACGAGCAGTACTTC. Protein sequence: CASSSRTGSYEQYF.

The gene calls are TRBV5-1 and TRBJ2-3; 11 nucleotides match TRBD2. This CDR3 is built from 15 residues. Trimming at V came to 4 bases and at J to 1 base, leaving 2 bases not matched to a gene. Germline V gives CDR1 SGHRS, CDR2 YFSETQ. This CDR3 is CASSVAGGGTDTQYF. The CDR3 DNA reads TGCGCCAGCAGCGTAGCGGGGGGGGGCACAGATACGCAGTATTTT.

The chain is built from TRBV7-9 and TRBJ2-2, with TRBD1 as a possible D gene (5 bases). The germline V gene encodes CDR1 SEHNR and CDR2 FQNEAQ (reference sequence). The CDR3 has 13 residues. The V end lost 4 bases, the J end lost 6 bases, and 9 bases lay between the germline ends. Here the CDR3 DNA reads TGTGCCAGCAGCTCCAGGGTCGCCGGGGAGCTGTTTTTT. The encoded protein is CASSSRVAGELFF.

This clone was observed a single time. The genes are TRBV7-9 and TRBJ1-2; D is perhaps TRBD1 (5 bases). Germline CDR1 is SEHNR and CDR2 is FQNEAQ (reference sequence). V lost 3 bases and J lost 7, with 18 bases in between. This CDR3 spans 15 amino acids. Here the CDR3 DNA reads TGTGCCAGCAGCTTGGGCCGGGACGGCGGGAGTGGCTACACCTTC. Amino acids: CASSLGRDGGSGYTF.

The CDR3 region is CASSHMGQGMDEQFF. The CDR3 region has the DNA TGTGCCAGCAGCCATATGGGACAGGGGATGGATGAGCAGTTCTTC. The V and J genes are TRBV14 and TRBJ2-1; the match to TRBD1 covers 10 bases. The ends lost 3 bases at V and 8 bases at J; junction bases unmatched: 7. Looked up from germline, CDR1 is SGHDN and CDR2 is FVKESK. This CDR3 has 15 residues.

J is TRBJ2-6 and V is TRBV6-2 or TRBV6-3; D uncertain. V gave up 4 bases and J gave up 2 bases, with 9 bases separating them. The CDR3 runs to 15 residues. From germline, CDR1 is MNHEY and CDR2 SVGEGT. The DNA of the CDR3 is TGTGCCAGCAGTTGGTCCAGAACTGGGGCCAACGTCCTGACTTTC. Its translation: CASSWSRTGANVLTF.

V usage is TRBV21-1 and J usage is TRBJ1-4; the DNA was not compared with TRBD1, the D call given in the table. TRBV21-1 is recorded as a pseudogene. The CDR3 length is 15 residues. The DNA of the CDR3 is TGTGCCAGCAGGGGGCAGGTCGGGCTGAATGAAAAACTGTTTTTT. Translation gives CASRGQVGLNEKLFF.